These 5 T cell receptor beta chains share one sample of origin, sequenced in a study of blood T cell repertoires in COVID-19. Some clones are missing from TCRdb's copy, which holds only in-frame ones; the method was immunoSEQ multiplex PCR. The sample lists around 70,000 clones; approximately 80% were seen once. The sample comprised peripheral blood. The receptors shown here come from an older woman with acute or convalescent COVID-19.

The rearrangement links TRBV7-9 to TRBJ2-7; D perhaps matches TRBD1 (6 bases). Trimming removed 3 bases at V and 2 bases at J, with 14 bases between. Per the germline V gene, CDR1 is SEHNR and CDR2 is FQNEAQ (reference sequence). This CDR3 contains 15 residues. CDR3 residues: CASSFRAGDPYEQYF. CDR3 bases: TGTGCCAGCAGCTTCCGGGCAGGGGATCCCTACGAGCAGTACTTC. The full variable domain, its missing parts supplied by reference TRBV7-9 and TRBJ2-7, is DTGVSQNPRHKITKRGQNVTFRCDPISEHNRLYWYRQTLGQGPEFLTYFQNEAQLEKSRLLSDRFSAERPKGSFSTLEIQRTEQGDSAMYLCASSFRAGDPYEQYFGPGTRLTVT.

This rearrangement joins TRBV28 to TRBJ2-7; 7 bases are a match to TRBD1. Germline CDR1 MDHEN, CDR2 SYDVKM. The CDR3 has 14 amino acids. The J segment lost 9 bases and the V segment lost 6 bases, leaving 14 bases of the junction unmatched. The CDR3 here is CASRRGTTGNRQYF. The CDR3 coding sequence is TGTGCCAGCAGGCGAGGGACGACAGGGAACCGGCAGTACTTC.

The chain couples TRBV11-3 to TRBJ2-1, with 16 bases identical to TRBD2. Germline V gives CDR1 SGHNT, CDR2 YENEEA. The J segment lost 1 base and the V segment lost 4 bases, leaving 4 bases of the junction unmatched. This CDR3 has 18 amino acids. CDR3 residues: CASSSGTSGRGSYNEQFF. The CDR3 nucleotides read TGTGCCAGCAGCTCCGGGACTAGCGGGAGGGGGTCCTACAATGAGCAGTTCTTC.

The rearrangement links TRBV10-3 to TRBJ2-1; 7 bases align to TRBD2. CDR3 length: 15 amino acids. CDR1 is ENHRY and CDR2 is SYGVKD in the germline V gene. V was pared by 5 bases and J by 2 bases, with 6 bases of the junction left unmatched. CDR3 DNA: TGTGCCATCAGTCCAAGCGGGGACCCCTACAATGAGCAGTTCTTC. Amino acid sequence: CAISPSGDPYNEQFF.

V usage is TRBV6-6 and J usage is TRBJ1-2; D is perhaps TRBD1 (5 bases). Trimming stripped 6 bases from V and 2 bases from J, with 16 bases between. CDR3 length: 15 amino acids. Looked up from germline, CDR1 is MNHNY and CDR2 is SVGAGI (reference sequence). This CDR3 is CASRPRREGNYGYTF. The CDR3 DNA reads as TGTGCCAGCAGGCCCCGCAGGGAGGGGAACTATGGCTACACCTTC.